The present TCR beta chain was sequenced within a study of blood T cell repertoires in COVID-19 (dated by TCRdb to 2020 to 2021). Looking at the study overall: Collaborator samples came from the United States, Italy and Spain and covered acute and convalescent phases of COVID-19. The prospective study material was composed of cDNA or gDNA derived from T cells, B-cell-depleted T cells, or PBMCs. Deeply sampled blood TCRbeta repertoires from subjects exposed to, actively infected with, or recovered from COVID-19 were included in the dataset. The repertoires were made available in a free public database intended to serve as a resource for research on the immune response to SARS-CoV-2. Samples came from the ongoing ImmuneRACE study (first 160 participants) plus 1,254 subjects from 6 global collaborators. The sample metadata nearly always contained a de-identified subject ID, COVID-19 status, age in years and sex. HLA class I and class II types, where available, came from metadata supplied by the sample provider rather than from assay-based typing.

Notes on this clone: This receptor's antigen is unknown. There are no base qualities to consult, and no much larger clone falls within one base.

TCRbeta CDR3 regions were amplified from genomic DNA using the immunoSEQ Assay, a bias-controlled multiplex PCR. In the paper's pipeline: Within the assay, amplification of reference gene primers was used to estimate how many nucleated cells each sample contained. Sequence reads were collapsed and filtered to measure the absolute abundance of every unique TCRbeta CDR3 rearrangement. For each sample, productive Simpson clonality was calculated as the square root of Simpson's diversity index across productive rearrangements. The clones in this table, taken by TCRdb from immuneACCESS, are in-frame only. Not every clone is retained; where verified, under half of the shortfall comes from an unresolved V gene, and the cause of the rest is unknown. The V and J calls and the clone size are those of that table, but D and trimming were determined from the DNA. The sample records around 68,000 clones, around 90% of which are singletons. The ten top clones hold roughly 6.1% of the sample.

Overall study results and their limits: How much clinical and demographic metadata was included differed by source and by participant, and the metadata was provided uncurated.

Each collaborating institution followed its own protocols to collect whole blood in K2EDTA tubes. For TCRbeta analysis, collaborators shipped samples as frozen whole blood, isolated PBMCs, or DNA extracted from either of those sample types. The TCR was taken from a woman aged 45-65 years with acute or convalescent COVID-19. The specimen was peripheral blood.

The nucleotide sequence reads TGTGCCAGCAGCCAAAGACCCGGGACTAGCGGACCCTACGAGCAGTACTTC. This translates into CASSQRPGTSGPYEQYF. This receptor chain uses TRBV3-1 (or the pseudogene TRBV3-2) and TRBJ2-7; TRBD2 lines up with 11 middle nucleotides. V trim: 2 bases; J trim: 2 bases; unmatched bases: 8. From the cysteine up to the phenylalanine, the CDR3 has a length of 17 residues. CDR3 DNA is the only sequence kept; it has 51 bases, read in frame from the first base. CDR1 and CDR2 are read off the germline V gene (reference sequence) as LGHDT and YNNKEL.